These T cell receptor beta chains were read from a single sample in a study of blood T cell repertoires in COVID-19. Only in-frame clones appear in the TCRdb table, and some are missing; sequencing was by immunoSEQ multiplex PCR. Of about 160,000 clones listed, approximately 81% were seen once; the top ten hold about 1%. The sequenced material came from peripheral blood. Receptors originate from a man aged 35-49 years with acute or convalescent COVID-19. Both conserved end residues are part of each CDR3. A D gene is named only where the DNA matches it firmly. Rows may omit the clone size; those that give it use once, few, many or a size class.

clone size	V gene	D gene	CDR3 protein
-	TRBV18	TRBD2	CASSPQLAGELFF
-	TRBV6-5	-	CASSLGDRGFPLHF
-	TRBV7-3	-	CASSLAAISYNEQFF
-	TRBV28	-	CASSPGQPGDEQYF
-	TRBV7-8	TRBD2	CASSLVRGDEQYF
many	TRBV7-9	-	CASSTIETGRAFF
-	TRBV18	TRBD1	CASSPRTGGETQYF
-	TRBV6-5	-	CASSYLDSGMMGYTF
-	TRBV5-6	TRBD2	CASSLGLADSYNEQFF
once	TRBV29-1	-	CSVEDREQDGYTF
-	TRBV6-4	-	CASSEFTGSGSSGNTIYF
-	TRBV5-1	-	CASSLTGTGDEQYF
-	TRBV24-1	TRBD1	CATSDHRGGYTF
-	TRBV6-5	-	CASSYGTPSSTDTQYF
few	TRBV6-4	TRBD2	CASSDWASGGLQETQYF
-	TRBV5-6	-	CASSLRRFGEQFF
-	TRBV2	TRBD2	CASSTTSGGAGGETQYF
few	TRBV13	TRBD1	CASSKQGAGTEAFF
once	TRBV3-1/TRBV3-2	-	CASSPLSSLRETQYF
few	TRBV7-2	TRBD1	CASSLDWTGYNEKLFF
-	TRBV5-5	-	CASSRDNMNTEAFF
-	TRBV11-1	TRBD2	CASSSEGTKYNEQFF
-	TRBV15	-	CATSRAPGEGTEAFF
-	TRBV3-1/TRBV3-2	TRBD1	CASSHRTGEVEAFF
-	TRBV19	TRBD2	CASSMGPGLAGSVRYF
few	TRBV10-2	TRBD1	CASSDRGELSYNSPLHF
-	TRBV6-4	TRBD2	CASSEMGSGATDTQYF
-	TRBV27	TRBD1	CASSLGDRNGRRYGYTF
few	TRBV11-2	-	CASSLGLIFSEQYF
-	TRBV18	-	CASSPMRVNTEAFF
-	TRBV6-6	-	CASSFQGSNQPQHF
-	TRBV3-1/TRBV3-2	TRBD1	CASSQKGAGNYGYTF
-	TRBV5-1	-	CASSLGTYLAGEQYF
-	TRBV18	TRBD2	CASSPRASGGYEQYF
-	TRBV7-8	-	CASSSGVFPEAFF
-	TRBV30	-	CAWTPGLTSAEQFF
-	TRBV19	-	CASSMRAASTVYGYTF
-	TRBV3-1/TRBV3-2	-	CASSPPRYSPLHF
-	TRBV19	-	CASSIGSGGKLFF
-	TRBV30	TRBD1	CAWSVRPGQGSYNEQFF
-	TRBV3-1/TRBV3-2	TRBD2	CASSQTLAVHEQYF
-	TRBV27	-	CASRPGDILSSYEQYF
once	TRBV6-1	-	CASSEHRGLTNEKLFF
once	TRBV5-6	-	CASSLLRVKEHEQFF
-	TRBV7-2	TRBD2	CASSLAVAGGRGLQETQYF
-	TRBV14	-	CASSRGQNYGYTF
-	TRBV29-1	TRBD1	CSFIGQVYNSPLHF
-	TRBV18	-	CASSPVSQGGGTEAFF
-	TRBV5-4	-	CASSLPTDNEQFF
-	TRBV11-2	-	CASSSLGGVDTEAFF
-	TRBV30	TRBD2	CAWKAGGTLQETQYF
few	TRBV2	-	CASTGGYNRDTQYF